This T cell receptor beta chain came from a study of cytomegalovirus exposure and HLA in healthy donors. Study-wide findings and caveats: Later analysis identified a missense DCLRE1C variant that was linked to TCR beta V- and J-gene trimming.

On this clone itself: Its antigen is not identified.

The PCR had 60 Vbeta and 13 Jbeta primers. Data came from immunoSEQ multiplex PCR; TCRdb stores just in-frame clones and leaves some out. Of about 110,000 clones in the sample, around 79% are singletons; the top ten hold 3% to 4.5%. Trimming removed 5 bases from V and 8 bases from J, with 12 bases in between. The CDR3 runs 12 residues. Germline assignment: CDR1 MNHNS and CDR2 SASEGT. V and J are TRBV6-1 and TRBJ1-1, with D possibly being TRBD1 (6 bases). This TCR came from a man in his sixties in good health and CMV-seronegative. Sequencing used PBMCs. The CDR3 protein is CASSKTGTEAFF. The CDR3 DNA reads TGTGCCAGCAGTAAAACCGGGACAGAAGCTTTCTTT.